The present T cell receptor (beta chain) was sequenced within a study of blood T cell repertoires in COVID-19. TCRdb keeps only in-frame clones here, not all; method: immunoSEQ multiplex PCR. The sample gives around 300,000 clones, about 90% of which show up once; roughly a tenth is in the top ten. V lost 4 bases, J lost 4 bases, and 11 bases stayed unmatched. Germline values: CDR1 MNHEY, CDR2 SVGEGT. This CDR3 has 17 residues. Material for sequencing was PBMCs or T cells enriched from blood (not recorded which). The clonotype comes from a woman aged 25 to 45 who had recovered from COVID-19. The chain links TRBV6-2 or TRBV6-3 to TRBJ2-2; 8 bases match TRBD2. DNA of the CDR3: TGTGCCAGCAGTTTTCGGCGAGGGACTAGTATCACCGGGGAGCTGTTTTTT. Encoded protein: CASSFRRGTSITGELFF.